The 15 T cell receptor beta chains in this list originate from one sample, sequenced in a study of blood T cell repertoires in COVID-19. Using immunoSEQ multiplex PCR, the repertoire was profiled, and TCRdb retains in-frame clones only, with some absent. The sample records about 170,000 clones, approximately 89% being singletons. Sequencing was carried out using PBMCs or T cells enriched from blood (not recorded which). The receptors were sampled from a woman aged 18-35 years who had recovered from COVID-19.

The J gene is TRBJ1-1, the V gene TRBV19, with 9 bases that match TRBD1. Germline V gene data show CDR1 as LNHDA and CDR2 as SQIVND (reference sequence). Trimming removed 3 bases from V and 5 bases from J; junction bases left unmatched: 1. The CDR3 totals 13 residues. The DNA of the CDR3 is TGTGCCAGTAGTATCGACAGGGGGACTGAAGCTTTCTTT. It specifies CASSIDRGTEAFF.

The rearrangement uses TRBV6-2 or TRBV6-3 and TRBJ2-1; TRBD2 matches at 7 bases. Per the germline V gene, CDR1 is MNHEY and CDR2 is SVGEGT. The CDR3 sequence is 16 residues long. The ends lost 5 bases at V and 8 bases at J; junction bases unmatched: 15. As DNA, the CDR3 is TGTGCCAGCAGTCGTCCTATGGGGGAGGGCCGAGATGAGCAGTTCTTC. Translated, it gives CASSRPMGEGRDEQFF.

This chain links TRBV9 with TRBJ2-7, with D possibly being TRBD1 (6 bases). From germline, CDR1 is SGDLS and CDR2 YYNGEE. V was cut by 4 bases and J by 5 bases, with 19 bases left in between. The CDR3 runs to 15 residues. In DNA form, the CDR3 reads TGTGCCAGCAGCCAAGACTCGGGCCAGGGGCACGAGCAGTACTTC. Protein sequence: CASSQDSGQGHEQYF. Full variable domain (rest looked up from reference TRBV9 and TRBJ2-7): DSGVTQTPKHLITATGQRVTLRCSPRSGDLSVYWYQQSLDQGLQFLIQYYNGEERAKGNILERFSAQQFPDLHSELNLSSLELGDSALYFCASSQDSGQGHEQYFGPGTRLTVT.

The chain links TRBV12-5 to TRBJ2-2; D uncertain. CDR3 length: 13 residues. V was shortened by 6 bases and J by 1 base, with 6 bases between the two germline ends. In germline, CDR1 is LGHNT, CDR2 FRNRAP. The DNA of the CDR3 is TGTGCTAGTGGCCCTTTGAACACCGGGGAGCTGTTTTTT. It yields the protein CASGPLNTGELFF. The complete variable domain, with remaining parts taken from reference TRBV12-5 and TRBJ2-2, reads DARVTQTPRHKVTEMGQEVTMRCQPILGHNTVFWYRQTMMQGLELLAYFRNRAPLDDSGMPKDRFSAEMPDATLATLKIQPSEPRDSAVYFCASGPLNTGELFFGEGSRLTVL.

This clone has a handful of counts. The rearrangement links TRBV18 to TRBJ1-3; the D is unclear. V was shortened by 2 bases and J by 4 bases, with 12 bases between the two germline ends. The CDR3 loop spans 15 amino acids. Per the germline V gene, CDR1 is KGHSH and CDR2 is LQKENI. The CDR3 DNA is TGTGCCAGCTCACCAGCCCCGGGTATGGGAAACACCATATATTTT. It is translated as CASSPAPGMGNTIYF.

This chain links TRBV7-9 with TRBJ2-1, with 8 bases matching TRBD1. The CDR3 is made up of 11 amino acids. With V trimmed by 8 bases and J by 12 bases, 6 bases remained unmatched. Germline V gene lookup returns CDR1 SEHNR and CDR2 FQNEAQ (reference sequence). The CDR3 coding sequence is TGTGCCAGCCAGGGACAGGACGCGCAGTTCTTC. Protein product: CASQGQDAQFF. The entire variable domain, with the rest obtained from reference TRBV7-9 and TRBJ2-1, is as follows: DTGVSQNPRHKITKRGQNVTFRCDPISEHNRLYWYRQTLGQGPEFLTYFQNEAQLEKSRLLSDRFSAERPKGSFSTLEIQRTEQGDSAMYLCASQGQDAQFFGPGTRLTVL.

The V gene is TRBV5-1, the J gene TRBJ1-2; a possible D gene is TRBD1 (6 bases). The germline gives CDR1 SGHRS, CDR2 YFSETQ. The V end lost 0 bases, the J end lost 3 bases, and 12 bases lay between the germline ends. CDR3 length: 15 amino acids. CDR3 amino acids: CASSLEGGRDYGYTF. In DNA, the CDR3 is TGCGCCAGCAGCTTGGAAGGGGGAAGGGACTATGGCTACACCTTC.

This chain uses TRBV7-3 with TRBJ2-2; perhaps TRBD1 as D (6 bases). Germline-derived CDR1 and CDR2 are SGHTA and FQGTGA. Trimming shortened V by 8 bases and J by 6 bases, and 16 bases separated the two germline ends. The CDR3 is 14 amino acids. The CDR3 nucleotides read TGTGCCAGCGCACGGGACATGGTTCCCGGGGAGCTGTTTTTT. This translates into CASARDMVPGELFF. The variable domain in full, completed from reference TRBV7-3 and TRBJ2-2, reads GAGVSQTPSNKVTEKGKYVELRCDPISGHTALYWYRQSLGQGPEFLIYFQGTGAADDSGLPNDRFFAVRPEGSVSTLKIQRTERGDSAVYLCASARDMVPGELFFGEGSRLTVL.

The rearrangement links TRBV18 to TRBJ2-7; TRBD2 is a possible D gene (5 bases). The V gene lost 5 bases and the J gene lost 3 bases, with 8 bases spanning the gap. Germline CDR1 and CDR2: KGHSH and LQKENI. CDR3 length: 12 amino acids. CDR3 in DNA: TGTGCCAGCTCAACTGGGAGCTACGAGCAGTACTTC. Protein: CASSTGSYEQYF.

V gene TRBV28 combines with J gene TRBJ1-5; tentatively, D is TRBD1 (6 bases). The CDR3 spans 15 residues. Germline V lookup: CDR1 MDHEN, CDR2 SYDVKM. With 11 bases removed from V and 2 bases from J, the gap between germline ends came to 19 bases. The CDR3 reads CAASTQGRGNQPQHF. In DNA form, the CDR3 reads TGTGCCGCCTCCACGCAGGGGAGAGGCAATCAGCCCCAGCATTTT.

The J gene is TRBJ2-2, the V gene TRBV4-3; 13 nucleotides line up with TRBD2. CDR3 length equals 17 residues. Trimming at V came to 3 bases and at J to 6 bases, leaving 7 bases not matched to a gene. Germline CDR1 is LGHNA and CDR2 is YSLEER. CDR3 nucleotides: TGCGCCAGCAGCCAGGATCGGACTAGCGGGAGAGCCGGGGAGCTGTTTTTT. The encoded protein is CASSQDRTSGRAGELFF.

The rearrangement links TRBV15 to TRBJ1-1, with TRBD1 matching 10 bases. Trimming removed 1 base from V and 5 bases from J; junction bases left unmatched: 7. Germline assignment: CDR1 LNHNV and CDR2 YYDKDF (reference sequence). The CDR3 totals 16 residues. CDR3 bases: TGTGCCACCAGCAGAGGCGGGACAGGGGTGGGTACTGAAGCTTTCTTT. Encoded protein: CATSRGGTGVGTEAFF. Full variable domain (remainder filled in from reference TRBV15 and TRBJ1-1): DAMVIQNPRYQVTQFGKPVTLSCSQTLNHNVMYWYQQKSSQAPKLLFHYYDKDFNNEADTPDNFQSRRPNTSFCFLDIRSPGLGDTAMYLCATSRGGTGVGTEAFFGQGTRLTVV.

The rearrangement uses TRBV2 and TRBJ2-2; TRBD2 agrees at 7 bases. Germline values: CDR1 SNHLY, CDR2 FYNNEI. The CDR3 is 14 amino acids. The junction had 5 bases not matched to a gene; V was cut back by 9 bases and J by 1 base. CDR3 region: CARGGRVNTGELFF. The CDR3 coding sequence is TGTGCCAGGGGAGGGCGGGTGAACACCGGGGAGCTGTTTTTT.

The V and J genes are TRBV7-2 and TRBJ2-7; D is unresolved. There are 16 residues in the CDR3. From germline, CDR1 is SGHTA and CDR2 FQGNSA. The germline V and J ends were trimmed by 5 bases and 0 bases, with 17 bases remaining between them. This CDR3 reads CASSLRHLVDSYEQYF. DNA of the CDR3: TGTGCCAGCAGCCTTAGACACTTGGTGGACTCCTACGAGCAGTACTTC.

The CDR3 region is CASSYTTSQGNGEQYF. The CDR3 nucleotides read TGTGCCAGCAGTTACACCACCAGTCAGGGGAACGGAGAGCAGTACTTC. The chain couples TRBV6-5 to TRBJ2-7; D is perhaps TRBD1 (6 bases). This CDR3 region has 16 residues. Between the trimmed V and J ends, which lost 2 bases and 7 bases, there was a span of 21 bases. Germline CDR1 reads MNHEY; CDR2 reads SVGAGI.